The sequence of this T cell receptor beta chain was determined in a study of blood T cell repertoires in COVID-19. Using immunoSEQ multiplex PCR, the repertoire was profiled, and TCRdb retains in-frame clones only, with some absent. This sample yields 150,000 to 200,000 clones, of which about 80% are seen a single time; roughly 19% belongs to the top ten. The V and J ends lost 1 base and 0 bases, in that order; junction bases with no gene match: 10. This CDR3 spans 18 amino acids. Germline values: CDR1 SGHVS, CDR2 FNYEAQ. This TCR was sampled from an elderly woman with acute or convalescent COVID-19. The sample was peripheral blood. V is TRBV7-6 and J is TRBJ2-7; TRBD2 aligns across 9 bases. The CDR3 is CASSLGLAGSPSSYEQYF. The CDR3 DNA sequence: TGTGCCAGCAGCTTAGGTCTAGCGGGGTCCCCAAGCTCCTACGAGCAGTACTTC.